The T cell receptor beta chain under discussion was sequenced for a study of blood T cells in healthy people across ages. General study findings and limits: Roughly linear declines in TCR beta diversity per million T cells occurred with age.

The authors ran a second PCR of about 6 to 11 cycles using a sample-barcoded 5' primer and a J-beta primer mix. TCRdb re-called the 5' RACE reads with MiXCR, one entry per CDR3 protein. The data show about 320,000 distinct CDR3 sequences, 25% to 30% seen once. This clonotype was counted only a few times. The antigen remains undetermined. In each sample, at least 6.5 million PBMCs were isolated. The source material was blood. This clonotype was obtained from a woman aged 70-85 years in good health.

The CDR3 nucleotides read TGCAGTGCTAGAGTCGCCGGTTCACCCCTCCACTTT. This translates into CSARVAGSPLHF. V is TRBV20-1 and J is TRBJ1-6; D gene ambiguous. Between the trimmed V and J ends, which lost 1 base and 9 bases, there was a span of 7 bases. This CDR3 is built from 12 residues. Germline V gene data show CDR1 as DFQATT and CDR2 as SNEGSKA (reference sequence).